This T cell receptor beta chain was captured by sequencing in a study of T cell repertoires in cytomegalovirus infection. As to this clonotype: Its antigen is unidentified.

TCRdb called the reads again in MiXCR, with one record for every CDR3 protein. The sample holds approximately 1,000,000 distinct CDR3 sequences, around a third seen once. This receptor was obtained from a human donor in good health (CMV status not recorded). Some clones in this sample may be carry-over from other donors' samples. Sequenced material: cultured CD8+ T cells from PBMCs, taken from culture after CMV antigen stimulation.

The CDR3 nucleotides read TGTGCCAGCAGTTTTGGGACAGGGGGGTTGGAGTATGGCTACACCTTC. It translates to CASSFGTGGLEYGYTF. The J gene is TRBJ1-2, the V gene TRBV27, with TRBD1 matching over 11 bases. V shed 3 bases, J shed 5 bases, and the junction held 8 bases outside the gene matches. CDR3 length: 16 amino acids. Germline lookup yields CDR1 MNHEY and CDR2 SMNVEV (reference sequence).